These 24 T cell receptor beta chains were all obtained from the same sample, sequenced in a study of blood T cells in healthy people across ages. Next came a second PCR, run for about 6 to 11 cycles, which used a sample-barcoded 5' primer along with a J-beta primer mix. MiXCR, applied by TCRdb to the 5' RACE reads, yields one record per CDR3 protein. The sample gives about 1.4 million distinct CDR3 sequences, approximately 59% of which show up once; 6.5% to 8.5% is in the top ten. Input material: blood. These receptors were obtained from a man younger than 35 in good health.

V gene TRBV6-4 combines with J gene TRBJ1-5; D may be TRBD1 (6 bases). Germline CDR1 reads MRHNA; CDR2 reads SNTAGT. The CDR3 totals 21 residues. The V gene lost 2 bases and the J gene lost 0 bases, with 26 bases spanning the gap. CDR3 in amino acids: CASSDNEKQGVGENSNQPQHF. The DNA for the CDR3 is TGTGCCAGCAGTGACAACGAGAAACAGGGTGTAGGAGAAAATAGCAATCAGCCCCAGCATTTT.

The CDR3 sequence is CASSVGTADYGYTF. CDR3 nucleotides: TGCGCCAGCAGCGTCGGGACAGCCGACTATGGCTACACCTTC. This chain links TRBV5-1 with TRBJ1-2, with 7 bases that match TRBD1. V lost 4 bases to trimming and J lost 3 bases; unmatched junction nucleotides: 6. CDR1 and CDR2 from the germline V gene are SGHRS and YFSETQ. The CDR3 extends over 14 amino acids. Based on the CDR3 plus reference TRBV5-1 and TRBJ1-2, the full variable domain is KAGVTQTPRYLIKTRGQQVTLSCSPISGHRSVSWYQQTPGQGLQFLFEYFSETQRNKGNFPGRFSGRQFSNSRSEMNVSTLELGDSALYLCASSVGTADYGYTFGSGTRLTVV.

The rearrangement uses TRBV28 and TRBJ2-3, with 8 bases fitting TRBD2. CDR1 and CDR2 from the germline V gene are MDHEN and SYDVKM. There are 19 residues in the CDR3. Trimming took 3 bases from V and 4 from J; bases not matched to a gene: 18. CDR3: CASSFIPDEAGGYPDTQYF. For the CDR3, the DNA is TGTGCCAGCAGTTTTATTCCCGATGAGGCGGGGGGTTATCCAGATACGCAGTATTTT.

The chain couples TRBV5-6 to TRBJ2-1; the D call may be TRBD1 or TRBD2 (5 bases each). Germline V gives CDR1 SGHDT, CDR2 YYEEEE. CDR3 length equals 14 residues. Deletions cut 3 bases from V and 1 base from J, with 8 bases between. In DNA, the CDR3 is TGTGCCAGCAGCTGGGACGAATCCTACAATGAGCAGTTCTTC. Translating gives CASSWDESYNEQFF. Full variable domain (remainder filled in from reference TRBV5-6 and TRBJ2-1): DAGVTQSPTHLIKTRGQQVTLRCSPKSGHDTVSWYQQALGQGPQFIFQYYEEEERQRGNFPDRFSGHQFPNYSSELNVNALLLGDSALYLCASSWDESYNEQFFGPGTRLTVL.

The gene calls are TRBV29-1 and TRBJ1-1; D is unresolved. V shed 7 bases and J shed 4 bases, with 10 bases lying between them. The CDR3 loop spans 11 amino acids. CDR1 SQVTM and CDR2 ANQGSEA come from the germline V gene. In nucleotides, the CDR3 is TGCAGCGCCGGCCTGGGCACTGAAGCTTTCTTT. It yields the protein CSAGLGTEAFF. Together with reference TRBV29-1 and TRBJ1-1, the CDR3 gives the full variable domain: SAVISQKPSRDICQRGTSLTIQCQVDSQVTMMFWYRQQPGQSLTLIATANQGSEATYESGFVIDKFPISRPNLTFSTLTVSNMSPEDSSIYLCSAGLGTEAFFGQGTRLTVV.

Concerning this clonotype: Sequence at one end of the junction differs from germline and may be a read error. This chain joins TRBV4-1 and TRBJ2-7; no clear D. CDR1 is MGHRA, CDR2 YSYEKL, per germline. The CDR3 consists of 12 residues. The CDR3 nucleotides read TGTGCCAGCAGCCAACTCCCCTACGAGCAGTACTTC. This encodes CASSQLPYEQYF.

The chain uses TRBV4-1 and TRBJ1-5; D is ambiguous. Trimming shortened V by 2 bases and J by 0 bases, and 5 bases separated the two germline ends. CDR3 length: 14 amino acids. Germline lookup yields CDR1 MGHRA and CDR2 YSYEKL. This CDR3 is CASSQPDSNQPQHF. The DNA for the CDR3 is TGCGCCAGCAGCCAACCGGATAGCAATCAGCCCCAGCATTTT.

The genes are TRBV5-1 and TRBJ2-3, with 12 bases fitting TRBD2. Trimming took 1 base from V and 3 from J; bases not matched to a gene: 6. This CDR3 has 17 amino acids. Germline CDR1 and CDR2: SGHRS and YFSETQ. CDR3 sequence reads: CASSLRLAGEGTDTQYF. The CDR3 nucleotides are TGCGCCAGCAGCTTGAGACTAGCGGGAGAGGGGACAGATACGCAGTATTTT. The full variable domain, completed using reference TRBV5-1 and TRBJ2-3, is KAGVTQTPRYLIKTRGQQVTLSCSPISGHRSVSWYQQTPGQGLQFLFEYFSETQRNKGNFPGRFSGRQFSNSRSEMNVSTLELGDSALYLCASSLRLAGEGTDTQYFGPGTRLTVL.

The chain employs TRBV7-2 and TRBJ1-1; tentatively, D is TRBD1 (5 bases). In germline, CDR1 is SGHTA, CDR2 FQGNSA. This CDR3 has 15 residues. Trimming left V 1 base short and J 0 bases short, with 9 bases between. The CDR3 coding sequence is TGTGCCAGCAGCTTAGATGGGGCTTTGAACACTGAAGCTTTCTTT. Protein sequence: CASSLDGALNTEAFF.

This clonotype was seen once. The CDR3 reads CASRPPGTPGGTQYF. CDR3 coding DNA: TGTGCCAGCAGGCCACCTGGGACACCGGGGGGTACGCAGTATTTT. V usage is TRBV12-3 or TRBV12-4 and J usage is TRBJ2-3; D might be TRBD2 (7 bases). This CDR3 is 15 amino acids long. V shed 6 bases and J shed 8 bases, with 21 bases lying between them.

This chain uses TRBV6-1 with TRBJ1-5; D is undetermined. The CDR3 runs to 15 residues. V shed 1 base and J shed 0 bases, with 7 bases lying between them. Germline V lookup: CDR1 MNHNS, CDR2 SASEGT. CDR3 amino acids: CASSEDGNSNQPQHF. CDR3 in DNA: TGTGCCAGCAGTGAAGACGGGAATAGCAATCAGCCCCAGCATTTT.

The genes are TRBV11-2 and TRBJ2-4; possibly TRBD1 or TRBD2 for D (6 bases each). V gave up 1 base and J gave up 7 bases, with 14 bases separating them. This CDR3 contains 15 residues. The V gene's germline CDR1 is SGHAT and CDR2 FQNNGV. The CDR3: CASSLAGAGVNIQYF. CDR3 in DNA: TGTGCCAGCAGCTTAGCGGGGGCAGGGGTGAACATTCAGTACTTC.

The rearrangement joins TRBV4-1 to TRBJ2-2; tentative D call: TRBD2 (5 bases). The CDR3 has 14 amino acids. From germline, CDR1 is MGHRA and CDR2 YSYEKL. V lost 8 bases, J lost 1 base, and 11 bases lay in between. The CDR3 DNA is TGCGCCAGCGAATGGGAGAAGAACACCGGGGAGCTGTTTTTT. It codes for CASEWEKNTGELFF.

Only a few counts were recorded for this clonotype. The CDR3 here is CASSLIGRGWDEQYF. In nucleotides, the CDR3 is TGTGCCAGCAGCTTAATAGGCAGGGGTTGGGACGAGCAGTACTTC. The rearrangement uses TRBV7-2 and TRBJ2-7; tentatively, D is TRBD1 (6 bases). CDR1 and CDR2 (germline): SGHTA, FQGNSA. The CDR3 is 15 residues long. V shed 2 bases and J shed 5 bases, with 16 bases lying between them.

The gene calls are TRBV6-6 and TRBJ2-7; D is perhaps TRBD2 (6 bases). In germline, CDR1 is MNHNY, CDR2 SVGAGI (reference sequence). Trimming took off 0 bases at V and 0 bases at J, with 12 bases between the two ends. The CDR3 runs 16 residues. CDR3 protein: CASSYSGGTLSYEQYF. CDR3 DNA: TGTGCCAGCAGTTACTCGGGGGGAACGCTCTCCTACGAGCAGTACTTC.

The CDR3 spells CASSQPPGGNGELFF. CDR3 DNA sequence: TGTGCCAGCAGCCAGCCCCCAGGGGGAAACGGGGAGCTGTTTTTT. V gene TRBV3-1 combines with J gene TRBJ2-2, with 7 bases identical to TRBD1. The CDR3 extends over 15 amino acids. Germline CDR1 and CDR2: LGHDT and YNNKEL (reference sequence). The trim removed 3 bases at V and 7 bases at J, leaving 8 bases unmatched.

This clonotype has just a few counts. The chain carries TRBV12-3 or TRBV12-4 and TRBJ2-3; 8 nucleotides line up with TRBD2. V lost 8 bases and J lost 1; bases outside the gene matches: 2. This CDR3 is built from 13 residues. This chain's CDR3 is CASRGGGTDTQYF. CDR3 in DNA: TGTGCCAGCCGGGGGGGGGGCACAGATACGCAGTATTTT.

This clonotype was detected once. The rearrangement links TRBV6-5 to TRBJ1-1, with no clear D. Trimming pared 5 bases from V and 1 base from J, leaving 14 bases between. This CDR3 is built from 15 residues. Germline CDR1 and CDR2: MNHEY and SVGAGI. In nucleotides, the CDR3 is TGTGCCAGCAGTCCCGACCCAAAGGCGAACACTGAAGCTTTCTTT. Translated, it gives CASSPDPKANTEAFF.

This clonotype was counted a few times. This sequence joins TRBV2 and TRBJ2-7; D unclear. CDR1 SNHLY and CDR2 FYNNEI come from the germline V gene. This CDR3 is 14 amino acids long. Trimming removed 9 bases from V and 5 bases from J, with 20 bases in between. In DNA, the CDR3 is TGTGCCAGTGCTAAAGACTCGTCTATGCACGAGCAGTACTTC. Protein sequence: CASAKDSSMHEQYF.

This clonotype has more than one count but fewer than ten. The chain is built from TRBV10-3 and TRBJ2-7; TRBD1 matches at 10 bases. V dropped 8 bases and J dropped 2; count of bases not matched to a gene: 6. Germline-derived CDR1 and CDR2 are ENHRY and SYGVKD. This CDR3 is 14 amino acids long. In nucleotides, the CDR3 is TGTGCCATCTCTCTCGGGACAGGGGCCTACGAGCAGTACTTC. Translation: CAISLGTGAYEQYF.

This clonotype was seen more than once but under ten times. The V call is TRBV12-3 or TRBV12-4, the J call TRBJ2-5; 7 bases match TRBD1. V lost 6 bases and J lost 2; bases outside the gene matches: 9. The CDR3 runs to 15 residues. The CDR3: CASSRGGQRQETQYF. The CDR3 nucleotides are TGTGCCAGCAGCCGAGGGGGACAGCGTCAAGAGACCCAGTACTTC.

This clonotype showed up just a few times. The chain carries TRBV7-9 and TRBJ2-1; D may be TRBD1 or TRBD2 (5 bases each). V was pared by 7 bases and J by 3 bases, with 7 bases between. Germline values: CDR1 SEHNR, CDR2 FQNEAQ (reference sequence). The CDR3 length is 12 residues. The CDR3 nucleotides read TGTGCCAGCACGGGGCTCTACAATGAGCAGTTCTTC. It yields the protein CASTGLYNEQFF.

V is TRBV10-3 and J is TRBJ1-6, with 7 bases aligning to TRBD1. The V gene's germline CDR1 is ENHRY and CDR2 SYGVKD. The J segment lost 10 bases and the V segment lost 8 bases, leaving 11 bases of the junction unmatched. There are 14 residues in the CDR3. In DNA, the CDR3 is TGTGCCATCTTCGGAGGGGGCACGGAATCACCCCTCCACTTT. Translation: CAIFGGGTESPLHF.

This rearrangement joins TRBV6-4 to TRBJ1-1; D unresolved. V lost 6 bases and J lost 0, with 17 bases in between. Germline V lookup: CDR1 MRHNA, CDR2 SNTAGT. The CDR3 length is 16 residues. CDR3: CASRQESGLLNTEAFF. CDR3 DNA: TGTGCCAGCAGACAAGAGTCCGGACTGCTGAACACTGAAGCTTTCTTT.